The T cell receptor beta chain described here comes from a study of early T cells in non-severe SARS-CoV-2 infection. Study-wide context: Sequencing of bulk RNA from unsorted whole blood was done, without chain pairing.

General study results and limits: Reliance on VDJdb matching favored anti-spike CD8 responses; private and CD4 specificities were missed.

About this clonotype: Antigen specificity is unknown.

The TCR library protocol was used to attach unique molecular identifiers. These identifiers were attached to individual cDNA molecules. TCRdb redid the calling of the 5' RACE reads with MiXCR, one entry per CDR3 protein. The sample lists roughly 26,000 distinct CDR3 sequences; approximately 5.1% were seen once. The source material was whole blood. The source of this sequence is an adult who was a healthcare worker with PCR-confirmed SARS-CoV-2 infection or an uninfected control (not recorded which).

The CDR3 reads CASSLRSGTQYF. The CDR3 DNA reads as TGTGCCAGCAGCTTAAGGTCGGGGACCCAGTACTTC. J is TRBJ2-5 and V is TRBV7-2; no reliable D call. Trimming removed 2 bases at V and 7 bases at J, with 8 bases between. This CDR3 comprises 12 residues. Germline values: CDR1 SGHTA, CDR2 FQGNSA.